The next 27 T cell receptor beta chains were all read from a single sample in a study of shared clonotypes between healthy human individuals. CD45RO-negative, CCR7-selected cells formed the naive CD8 fraction, which excluded terminally differentiated effector memory CD45RA+ cells. Produced via immunoSEQ multiplex PCR; TCRdb's table is partial and in-frame only. The sample includes over 800,000 clones, about 91% of them seen just once. Sequencing was performed on naive CD8+ T cells sorted from blood. All receptors derive from a man aged 25 to 40 in good health.

Of note for this clone: The sample has other DNA sequences that encode this CDR3 too. The CDR3 protein is CASSSGQGAYNEQFF. For the CDR3, the DNA is TGCGCCAGCAGCTCGGGACAGGGGGCCTACAATGAGCAGTTCTTC. The chain couples TRBV5-1 to TRBJ2-1, with 11 nucleotides matching TRBD1. There are 15 residues in the CDR3. The germline gives CDR1 SGHRS, CDR2 YFSETQ. Trimming removed 3 bases from V and 2 bases from J; junction bases left unmatched: 1.

The genes are TRBV7-9 and TRBJ1-3; a possible D gene is TRBD1 (6 bases). The germline CDR1 and CDR2 sequences are SEHNR and FQNEAQ (reference sequence). Trimming removed 4 bases at V and 3 bases at J, with 13 bases between. CDR3 length: 15 residues. The CDR3 sequence: CASSSVGGLGNTIYF. Here the CDR3 DNA reads TGTGCCAGCAGCTCGGTGGGGGGGCTTGGAAACACCATATATTTT. The complete variable domain, with remaining parts taken from reference TRBV7-9 and TRBJ1-3, reads DTGVSQNPRHKITKRGQNVTFRCDPISEHNRLYWYRQTLGQGPEFLTYFQNEAQLEKSRLLSDRFSAERPKGSFSTLEIQRTEQGDSAMYLCASSSVGGLGNTIYFGEGSWLTVV.

The chain employs TRBV7-9 and TRBJ2-7, with no clear D. The CDR3 extends over 12 amino acids. V lost 6 bases and J lost 3, with 9 bases in between. Germline CDR1 and CDR2: SEHNR and FQNEAQ (reference sequence). Here the CDR3 DNA reads TGTGCCAGCAGAACACTGGACTACGAGCAGTACTTC. This codes for CASRTLDYEQYF.

The chain has TRBV11-2 and TRBJ2-1; TRBD2 aligns across 7 bases. V shed 1 base, J shed 7 bases, and the junction held 10 bases outside the gene matches. The germline gives CDR1 SGHAT, CDR2 FQNNGV. This CDR3 is built from 16 residues. The CDR3 spells CASSLGPRGSGNEQFF. Written as DNA, the CDR3 is TGTGCCAGCAGCTTAGGGCCCCGCGGGAGTGGTAATGAGCAGTTCTTC.

The V call is TRBV6-4, the J call TRBJ2-1, with D perhaps being TRBD1 or TRBD2 (6 bases each). From germline, CDR1 is MRHNA and CDR2 SNTAGT. The CDR3 covers 16 residues. The V gene lost 1 base and the J gene lost 5 bases, with 15 bases spanning the gap. CDR3 residues: CASSDWGQGGDNEQFF. The DNA of the CDR3 is TGTGCCAGCAGTGACTGGGGGCAGGGCGGGGACAATGAGCAGTTCTTC.

J is TRBJ2-2 and V is TRBV15; 9 positions match TRBD2. This CDR3 comprises 18 residues. Unmatched junction bases numbered 10, after V lost 0 bases and J lost 5 bases. The germline CDR1 and CDR2 sequences are LNHNV and YYDKDF (reference sequence). CDR3 nucleotides: TGTGCCACCAGCAGAGATCGTGGGCTAGCGGGATTTACCGGGGAGCTGTTTTTT. Translating gives CATSRDRGLAGFTGELFF.

This chain uses TRBV11-2 with TRBJ2-5; TRBD2 matches 7 bases. The ends lost 1 base at V and 4 bases at J; junction bases unmatched: 6. The CDR3 totals 15 residues. The germline V gene encodes CDR1 SGHAT and CDR2 FQNNGV. DNA of the CDR3: TGTGCCAGCAGCTTAGTGGGCGGGAGTTCAGAGACCCAGTACTTC. Its protein product is CASSLVGGSSETQYF.

CDR3 nucleotides: TGCGCCAGCAGCTACAGGACAGGGGATAGGCACGAGCAGTACTTC. This sequence encodes CASSYRTGDRHEQYF. The chain carries TRBV4-1 and TRBJ2-7, with 9 bases matching TRBD1. CDR3 size: 15 residues. Germline V lookup: CDR1 MGHRA, CDR2 YSYEKL. Losses at the gene ends were 5 bases for V and 5 bases for J; bases not matched to a gene: 10.

The chain combines TRBV4-1 with TRBJ1-1, with 7 bases identical to TRBD1. Germline V lookup: CDR1 MGHRA, CDR2 YSYEKL. With V trimmed by 1 base and J by 2 bases, 7 bases remained unmatched. This CDR3 is built from 16 residues. The CDR3 coding sequence is TGCGCCAGCAGCCAAGGGACGACAGGGATTAACACTGAAGCTTTCTTT. Its protein product is CASSQGTTGINTEAFF.

This chain uses TRBV9 with TRBJ2-5; D is possibly TRBD2 (5 bases). Germline assignment: CDR1 SGDLS and CDR2 YYNGEE. The V end was cut by 0 bases, the J end by 5 bases, with 17 bases between. There are 16 residues in the CDR3. CDR3 nucleotide sequence: TGTGCCAGCAGCGTAGATGGTAGCGCGATGGGGGAGACCCAGTACTTC. This gives the protein CASSVDGSAMGETQYF.

The V and J genes are TRBV12-2 and TRBJ2-1. TRBV12-2 is designated a pseudogene. The CDR3 has 19 residues. CDR3 amino acids: CASRLVVRAAPWMGNEQFF. CDR3 nucleotide sequence: TGTGCAAGTCGCTTAGTCGTACGGGCAGCCCCCTGGATGGGGAATGAGCAGTTCTTC.

J is TRBJ2-2 and V is TRBV30; TRBD2 agrees at 12 bases. The germline V gene has CDR1 GTSNPN and CDR2 SVGIG (reference sequence). The CDR3 sequence is 14 residues long. V was pared by 3 bases and J by 6 bases, with 2 bases of the junction left unmatched. Here the CDR3 reads CAWRASGRAGELFF. The CDR3 DNA reads TGTGCCTGGAGGGCTAGCGGGAGGGCCGGGGAGCTGTTTTTT. The whole variable domain, remainder taken from reference TRBV30 and TRBJ2-2, is SQTIHQWPATLVQPVGSPLSLECTVEGTSNPNLYWYRQAAGRGLQLLFYSVGIGQISSEVPQNLSASRPQDRQFILSSKKLLLSDSGFYLCAWRASGRAGELFFGEGSRLTVL.

The rearrangement links TRBV4-1 to TRBJ1-5; no firm D call. The CDR3 has 14 amino acids. Per the germline V gene, CDR1 is MGHRA and CDR2 is YSYEKL. Trimming removed 1 base at V and 5 bases at J, with 9 bases between. Here the CDR3 reads CASSQVGGYQPQHF. In DNA form, the CDR3 reads TGCGCCAGCAGCCAAGTAGGTGGGTATCAGCCCCAGCATTTT.

This sequence joins TRBV28 and TRBJ2-7; TRBD2 matches 9 bases. CDR3 length: 13 amino acids. Germline CDR1 reads MDHEN; CDR2 reads SYDVKM. Germline trimming cut 2 bases from V and 5 bases from J; bases unmatched to any gene: 1. CDR3 in amino acids: CASSLRTSDEQYF. CDR3 bases: TGTGCCAGCAGTTTAAGGACTAGCGACGAGCAGTACTTC.

On this clone itself: This sample also contains other DNA sequences that code for the same CDR3. The chain carries TRBV27 and TRBJ2-3; TRBD1 is a possible D gene (5 bases). Germline-derived CDR1 and CDR2 are MNHEY and SMNVEV (reference sequence). V gave up 2 bases and J gave up 2 bases, with 8 bases separating them. CDR3 size: 14 residues. CDR3 nucleotides: TGTGCCAGCAGTTTAAGCAGGGACACAGATACGCAGTATTTT. Residues: CASSLSRDTDTQYF.

This sequence joins TRBV5-1 and TRBJ2-7; no definite D call. There are 15 residues in the CDR3. Germline V gene sequence: CDR1 SGHRS, CDR2 YFSETQ. Trimming left V 4 bases short and J 0 bases short, with 14 bases between. CDR3 bases: TGCGCCAGCAGCCTTATGGACGGCAGCTCCTACGAGCAGTACTTC. Translated: CASSLMDGSSYEQYF.

The rearrangement joins TRBV11-2 to TRBJ2-7; 7 bases are shared with TRBD1. The junction had 5 bases not matched to a gene; V was cut back by 3 bases and J by 3 bases. The CDR3 length is 14 residues. The germline CDR1 and CDR2 sequences are SGHAT and FQNNGV. The CDR3 bases are TGTGCCAGCAGCTTCGGGCAGGGGGACTACGAGCAGTACTTC. Translating gives CASSFGQGDYEQYF.

The genes are TRBV7-9 and TRBJ1-1, with 7 bases fitting TRBD1. The length of the CDR3 is 17 residues. CDR1 SEHNR and CDR2 FQNEAQ come from the germline V gene (reference sequence). The V gene end was trimmed by 2 bases and the J gene end by 1 base; junction bases not matched to a gene: 10. This CDR3 is CASSLWTPQGRNTEAFF. The DNA for the CDR3 is TGTGCCAGCAGCTTATGGACCCCACAGGGGCGGAACACTGAAGCTTTCTTT.

The V call is TRBV6-1, the J call TRBJ1-3; 12 bases match TRBD1. CDR1 and CDR2 from the germline V gene are MNHNS and SASEGT. With 10 bases clipped from V and 2 bases from J, the junction kept 3 bases outside the gene matches. The CDR3 totals 14 residues. The CDR3 sequence: CATGDRGPGNTIYF. The DNA for the CDR3 is TGTGCCACCGGGGACAGGGGGCCTGGAAACACCATATATTTT.

The J gene is TRBJ1-4, the V gene TRBV25-1; tentative D call: TRBD1 (5 bases). The CDR3 consists of 17 residues. Germline CDR1 MGHDK, CDR2 SYGVNS. Trimming removed 3 bases from V and 5 bases from J, with 19 bases in between. This chain's CDR3 is CASSDDADSMTNEKLFF. For the CDR3, the DNA is TGTGCCAGCAGTGACGACGCCGACAGCATGACAAATGAAAAACTGTTTTTT.

The chain is built from TRBV27 and TRBJ2-7; 7 positions match TRBD2. V shed 5 bases and J 3 bases; nucleotides not matched to a gene: 10. CDR1 is MNHEY, CDR2 SMNVEV, per germline (reference sequence). The CDR3 is made up of 15 amino acids. The CDR3 coding sequence is TGTGCCAGCAGTCCCTTGCCTAGCGGAGTCTACGAGCAGTACTTC. Protein: CASSPLPSGVYEQYF.

The V and J genes are TRBV5-5 and TRBJ2-1; a possible D gene is TRBD1 (6 bases). In germline, CDR1 is SGHKS, CDR2 YYEKEE (reference sequence). V lost 2 bases and J lost 4, with 16 bases in between. The CDR3 loop spans 16 amino acids. The CDR3 spells CASSFGGRSLYNEQFF. CDR3 nucleotides: TGTGCCAGCAGCTTTGGGGGCCGCTCCCTTTACAATGAGCAGTTCTTC.

This clone was seen only a few times. Within the sample, other DNA sequences also encode this same CDR3. This chain links TRBV7-9 with TRBJ2-1; D gene ambiguous. Trimming pared 8 bases from V and 0 bases from J, leaving 8 bases between. CDR3 size: 13 residues. Germline V gene data show CDR1 as SEHNR and CDR2 as FQNEAQ (reference sequence). The CDR3 DNA is TGTGCCAGCGTAAGGCCCTCCTACAATGAGCAGTTCTTC. Its protein is CASVRPSYNEQFF.

This rearrangement joins TRBV6-5 to TRBJ2-2, with D possibly TRBD1 on 6 matching bases. V dropped 2 bases and J dropped 7 bases, with 14 bases sitting between them. CDR1 is MNHEY, CDR2 SVGAGI, per germline. The CDR3 totals 15 residues. Here the CDR3 reads CASSYIAGAGGELFF. Here the CDR3 DNA reads TGTGCCAGCAGTTACATTGCAGGGGCGGGCGGGGAGCTGTTTTTT.

The chain employs TRBV7-9 and TRBJ2-7; D is perhaps TRBD2 (6 bases). This CDR3 contains 15 residues. V lost 5 bases, J lost 0 bases, and 14 bases lay in between. Germline V gene data show CDR1 as SEHNR and CDR2 as FQNEAQ (reference sequence). This CDR3 reads CASSTSGFSSYEQYF. The CDR3 DNA sequence: TGTGCCAGCAGCACGAGCGGGTTCAGCTCCTACGAGCAGTACTTC.

The V call is TRBV7-6, the J call TRBJ2-1; 7 bases match TRBD1. The CDR3 runs 13 residues. V shed 5 bases, J shed 7 bases, and the junction held 5 bases outside the gene matches. Germline V gene sequence: CDR1 SGHVS, CDR2 FNYEAQ. The CDR3 DNA reads TGTGCCAGCAGCGGAAGACAGGGAAATGAGCAGTTCTTC. As protein: CASSGRQGNEQFF.

V usage is TRBV11-2 and J usage is TRBJ2-3, with D maybe TRBD2 (6 bases). V shed 5 bases and J shed 2 bases, with 17 bases lying between them. The CDR3 runs to 16 residues. CDR1 is SGHAT, CDR2 FQNNGV, per germline. The DNA of the CDR3 is TGTGCCAGCAGCGCACGACTAGTTAGATCCACAGATACGCAGTATTTT. Translation gives CASSARLVRSTDTQYF.